The rows below give T cell receptor beta chains drawn from one sample of a study of T cell repertoires in cytomegalovirus infection. TCRdb itself ran the reads through MiXCR, one entry per CDR3 protein. The sample holds approximately 1,000,000 distinct CDR3 sequences, less than 35% seen once. Antigen specificity for these receptors is unknown. The source material was cultured CD8+ T cells from PBMCs, sampled from culture after CMV antigen stimulation. The receptors originated from a human donor in good health (CMV status not recorded). Some clones in this sample may be carry-over from other donors' samples. Both conserved end residues are part of each CDR3. The order of the fields is J gene, clone size, V gene, D gene, CDR3 protein, CDR3 DNA. The D gene is left open where the match is weak. Not every row has a clone size; where given, it reads once, few, many or a size class.

J gene: TRBJ1-3; clone size: NA; V gene: TRBV28; D gene: NA; CDR3 protein: CASSLRNTIYF; CDR3 DNA: TGTGCCAGCAGTTTAAGGAACACCATATATTTT
J gene: TRBJ1-4; clone size: few; V gene: TRBV12-3/TRBV12-4; D gene: TRBD1; CDR3 protein: CASRPGGTDEKLFF; CDR3 DNA: TGTGCCAGCAGACCAGGGGGCACTGATGAAAAACTGTTTTTT
J gene: TRBJ2-1; clone size: NA; V gene: TRBV6-4; D gene: TRBD2; CDR3 protein: CASSVQGLAGGQEQFF; CDR3 DNA: TGTGCCAGCAGTGTCCAGGGACTAGCGGGGGGGCAGGAGCAGTTCTTC
J gene: TRBJ1-2; clone size: NA; V gene: TRBV6-5; D gene: NA; CDR3 protein: CASSTLGSGDNYGYTF; CDR3 DNA: TGTGCCAGCAGTACCCTGGGGTCAGGCGACAACTATGGCTACACCTTC
J gene: TRBJ2-1; clone size: few; V gene: TRBV20-1; D gene: TRBD2; CDR3 protein: CSATRLAGEVGSSYNEQFF; CDR3 DNA: TGCAGTGCCACAAGACTAGCGGGGGAGGTGGGCAGCTCCTACAATGAGCAGTTCTTC
J gene: TRBJ1-5; clone size: few; V gene: TRBV2; D gene: NA; CDR3 protein: CAGSGPNQPQHF; CDR3 DNA: TGTGCCGGGTCAGGACCCAATCAGCCCCAGCATTTT
J gene: TRBJ1-2; clone size: many; V gene: TRBV7-2; D gene: NA; CDR3 protein: CASSSQGFHGYTF; CDR3 DNA: TGTGCCAGCAGCTCACAGGGATTTCATGGCTACACCTTC
J gene: TRBJ1-5; clone size: many; V gene: TRBV7-2; D gene: NA; CDR3 protein: CASSLGRSGSNQPQHF; CDR3 DNA: TGTGCCAGCAGCTTGGGACGGTCCGGGAGCAATCAGCCCCAGCATTTT
J gene: TRBJ1-4; clone size: few; V gene: TRBV4-1; D gene: NA; CDR3 protein: CASSQENIEKLFF; CDR3 DNA: TGCGCCAGCAGCCAAGAAAACATTGAAAAACTGTTTTTT
J gene: TRBJ1-1; clone size: NA; V gene: TRBV6-5; D gene: NA; CDR3 protein: CASSYMGRGKNTEAFF; CDR3 DNA: TGTGCCAGCAGTTACATGGGGAGAGGGAAGAACACTGAAGCTTTCTTT
J gene: TRBJ2-6; clone size: many; V gene: TRBV7-9; D gene: NA; CDR3 protein: CASRGGSGANVLTF; CDR3 DNA: TGTGCCAGCAGAGGGGGATCTGGGGCCAACGTCCTGACTTTC
J gene: TRBJ1-5; clone size: few; V gene: TRBV19; D gene: TRBD1; CDR3 protein: CASSIGQGGDQPQHF; CDR3 DNA: TGTGCCAGTAGTATAGGGCAGGGGGGCGATCAGCCCCAGCATTTT
J gene: TRBJ2-6; clone size: few; V gene: TRBV7-2; D gene: NA; CDR3 protein: CASSLSPWANVLTF; CDR3 DNA: TGTGCCAGCAGCTTAAGTCCATGGGCCAACGTCCTGACTTTC
J gene: TRBJ1-2; clone size: few; V gene: TRBV9; D gene: TRBD1; CDR3 protein: CASSGTGKGYTF; CDR3 DNA: TGTGCCAGCAGCGGGACAGGGAAGGGCTACACCTTC
J gene: TRBJ1-2; clone size: NA; V gene: TRBV7-6; D gene: NA; CDR3 protein: CASYIGYTF; CDR3 DNA: TGTGCCAGCTACATTGGCTACACCTTC
J gene: TRBJ1-1; clone size: NA; V gene: TRBV19; D gene: NA; CDR3 protein: CASRGPGALNTEAFF; CDR3 DNA: TGTGCCAGTAGAGGACCAGGGGCCCTGAACACTGAAGCTTTCTTT
J gene: TRBJ1-5; clone size: NA; V gene: TRBV9; D gene: NA; CDR3 protein: CASSVKPHQPQHF; CDR3 DNA: TGTGCCAGCAGCGTAAAGCCCCATCAGCCCCAGCATTTT
J gene: TRBJ2-1; clone size: many; V gene: TRBV6-1; D gene: TRBD2; CDR3 protein: CASSLVGIAGFNEQFF; CDR3 DNA: TGTGCCAGCAGTTTGGTCGGGATAGCGGGGTTTAATGAGCAGTTCTTC
J gene: TRBJ1-5; clone size: NA; V gene: TRBV24-1; D gene: NA; CDR3 protein: CATSDHGGQPQHF; CDR3 DNA: TGTGCCACCAGTGACCACGGGGGTCAGCCCCAGCATTTT
J gene: TRBJ2-1; clone size: few; V gene: TRBV11-2; D gene: NA; CDR3 protein: CASSQLTGSSYNEQFF; CDR3 DNA: TGTGCCAGCAGTCAGTTAACAGGGAGCTCCTACAATGAGCAGTTCTTC
J gene: TRBJ1-1; clone size: few; V gene: TRBV19; D gene: NA; CDR3 protein: CASSMGNFPDTEAFF; CDR3 DNA: TGTGCCAGTAGTATGGGGAACTTCCCCGACACTGAAGCTTTCTTT
J gene: TRBJ1-5; clone size: many; V gene: TRBV7-9; D gene: NA; CDR3 protein: CASSLGVETVSNQPQHF; CDR3 DNA: TGTGCCAGCAGCTTAGGAGTCGAGACAGTTAGCAATCAGCCCCAGCATTTT
J gene: TRBJ2-5; clone size: NA; V gene: TRBV7-6; D gene: NA; CDR3 protein: CASSIILQETQYF; CDR3 DNA: TGTGCCAGCAGCATTATATTACAAGAGACCCAGTACTTC
J gene: TRBJ2-2; clone size: NA; V gene: TRBV11-3; D gene: TRBD2; CDR3 protein: CASSLSRGFETAGTGELFF; CDR3 DNA: TGTGCCAGCAGCTTGAGCAGAGGATTTGAGACAGCGGGGACCGGGGAGCTGTTTTTT
J gene: TRBJ1-1; clone size: NA; V gene: TRBV5-5; D gene: TRBD1; CDR3 protein: CASSDTRTGEAFF; CDR3 DNA: TGTGCCAGCAGCGATACTCGGACAGGTGAAGCTTTCTTT
J gene: TRBJ1-1; clone size: NA; V gene: TRBV28; D gene: TRBD1; CDR3 protein: CASSFPTTGMNTEAFF; CDR3 DNA: TGTGCCAGCAGTTTCCCCACGACAGGGATGAACACTGAAGCTTTCTTT
J gene: TRBJ2-7; clone size: once; V gene: TRBV20-1; D gene: TRBD1; CDR3 protein: CSAYDDRALSQQYF; CDR3 DNA: TGCAGTGCCTACGATGACAGGGCCCTCTCTCAGCAGTACTTC
J gene: TRBJ2-4; clone size: NA; V gene: TRBV20-1; D gene: TRBD2; CDR3 protein: CSAEAGALAKNIQYF; CDR3 DNA: TGCAGTGCGGAAGCGGGGGCCTTAGCCAAAAACATTCAGTACTTC
J gene: TRBJ1-6; clone size: NA; V gene: TRBV20-1; D gene: NA; CDR3 protein: CSAPGGQGSYNSPLHF; CDR3 DNA: TGCAGTGCTCCGGGGGGGCAGGGCTCCTATAATTCACCCCTCCACTTT
J gene: TRBJ2-3; clone size: NA; V gene: TRBV19; D gene: NA; CDR3 protein: CASSITMDTQYF; CDR3 DNA: TGTGCCAGTAGTATCACGATGGATACGCAGTATTTT
J gene: TRBJ2-2; clone size: few; V gene: TRBV24-1; D gene: NA; CDR3 protein: CATSDLRKDTGELFF; CDR3 DNA: TGTGCCACCAGTGATTTGCGCAAGGACACCGGGGAGCTGTTTTTT
J gene: TRBJ1-2; clone size: NA; V gene: TRBV7-8; D gene: NA; CDR3 protein: CASSLEARRQYETLGYGYTF; CDR3 DNA: TGTGCCAGCAGCTTAGAAGCCCGTCGTCAGTACGAGACCCTCGGGTATGGCTACACCTTC
J gene: TRBJ1-2; clone size: NA; V gene: TRBV12-3/TRBV12-4; D gene: NA; CDR3 protein: CATREGGGYGYTF; CDR3 DNA: TGTGCCACCCGCGAGGGGGGGGGGTATGGCTACACCTTC
J gene: TRBJ1-1; clone size: few; V gene: TRBV19; D gene: TRBD1; CDR3 protein: CASSTSGGGLTEAFF; CDR3 DNA: TGTGCCAGTAGTACCTCAGGGGGAGGCCTAACTGAAGCTTTCTTT
J gene: TRBJ2-3; clone size: NA; V gene: TRBV2; D gene: TRBD2; CDR3 protein: CASSEKAGGTDTQYF; CDR3 DNA: TGTGCCAGCAGTGAAAAAGCGGGGGGCACAGATACGCAGTATTTT
J gene: TRBJ1-4; clone size: NA; V gene: TRBV6-5; D gene: NA; CDR3 protein: CASSYGAALPLNEKLFF; CDR3 DNA: TGTGCCAGCAGTTACGGGGCAGCCCTTCCGCTAAATGAAAAACTGTTTTTT
J gene: TRBJ2-7; clone size: NA; V gene: TRBV7-9; D gene: NA; CDR3 protein: CASSLPYNEQYF; CDR3 DNA: TGTGCCAGCAGCCTTCCCTACAATGAGCAGTACTTC
J gene: TRBJ1-1; clone size: few; V gene: TRBV11-2; D gene: NA; CDR3 protein: CASSRVLDTGNTEAFF; CDR3 DNA: TGTGCCAGCAGCCGAGTGTTGGACACGGGGAACACTGAAGCTTTCTTT
J gene: TRBJ2-6; clone size: NA; V gene: TRBV15; D gene: TRBD1; CDR3 protein: CATLTGGAGSGANVLTF; CDR3 DNA: TGTGCCACCCTGACAGGGGGCGCTGGGTCTGGGGCCAACGTCCTGACTTTC
J gene: TRBJ2-2; clone size: few; V gene: TRBV4-1; D gene: TRBD2; CDR3 protein: CASSPRWIAGAQVAGELFF; CDR3 DNA: TGCGCCAGCAGCCCGCGTTGGATAGCGGGGGCCCAGGTTGCCGGGGAGCTGTTTTTT
J gene: TRBJ2-7; clone size: NA; V gene: TRBV6-1; D gene: NA; CDR3 protein: CASTGGGTLSYEQYF; CDR3 DNA: TGTGCCAGCACCGGAGGGGGCACGCTGTCCTACGAGCAGTACTTC
J gene: TRBJ2-2; clone size: many; V gene: TRBV27; D gene: TRBD1; CDR3 protein: CASRPTLLGTGDATGELFF; CDR3 DNA: TGTGCCAGCAGGCCGACTCTACTCGGGACAGGGGATGCCACCGGGGAGCTGTTTTTT
J gene: TRBJ2-5; clone size: few; V gene: TRBV29-1; D gene: NA; CDR3 protein: CSVEKDSKETQYF; CDR3 DNA: TGCAGCGTTGAAAAGGACAGTAAAGAGACCCAGTACTTC
J gene: TRBJ1-5; clone size: NA; V gene: TRBV27; D gene: NA; CDR3 protein: CASSLRVGQPQHF; CDR3 DNA: TGTGCCAGCAGTTTAAGGGTGGGTCAGCCCCAGCATTTT
J gene: TRBJ2-1; clone size: NA; V gene: TRBV4-3; D gene: TRBD1; CDR3 protein: CASSQRTGGYYNEQFF; CDR3 DNA: TGCGCCAGCAGCCAAAGGACAGGGGGCTACTACAATGAGCAGTTCTTC
J gene: TRBJ1-1; clone size: NA; V gene: TRBV11-2; D gene: NA; CDR3 protein: CASSLDKTGLRPEAFF; CDR3 DNA: TGTGCCAGCAGCTTAGATAAGACAGGCCTTCGACCTGAAGCTTTCTTT
J gene: TRBJ2-1; clone size: many; V gene: TRBV2; D gene: NA; CDR3 protein: CASSEGAGANNEQFF; CDR3 DNA: TGTGCCAGCAGTGAAGGGGCGGGGGCCAACAATGAGCAGTTCTTC
J gene: TRBJ2-3; clone size: NA; V gene: TRBV9; D gene: TRBD2; CDR3 protein: CASSARLAADTQYF; CDR3 DNA: TGTGCCAGCAGCGCGCGACTAGCTGCAGATACGCAGTATTTT
J gene: TRBJ2-7; clone size: NA; V gene: TRBV19; D gene: NA; CDR3 protein: CASSHLVTSSSYEQYF; CDR3 DNA: TGTGCCAGTAGCCACCTGGTGACCTCGAGCTCCTACGAGCAGTACTTC
J gene: TRBJ2-1; clone size: few; V gene: TRBV12-5; D gene: NA; CDR3 protein: CASGLETVLFNEQFF; CDR3 DNA: TGTGCTAGTGGTTTGGAGACAGTCCTGTTTAATGAGCAGTTCTTC
J gene: TRBJ2-6; clone size: NA; V gene: TRBV7-2; D gene: NA; CDR3 protein: CASSLDSGGANVLTF; CDR3 DNA: TGTGCCAGCAGCTTAGATTCGGGGGGGGCCAACGTCCTGACTTTC
J gene: TRBJ2-3; clone size: few; V gene: TRBV27; D gene: TRBD2; CDR3 protein: CASPGLVRDTQYF; CDR3 DNA: TGTGCCAGTCCGGGACTAGTTAGAGATACGCAGTATTTT
J gene: TRBJ2-1; clone size: many; V gene: TRBV7-2; D gene: NA; CDR3 protein: CASSFGGATYNEQFF; CDR3 DNA: TGTGCCAGCAGCTTTGGGGGGGCGACCTACAATGAGCAGTTCTTC
J gene: TRBJ1-1; clone size: NA; V gene: TRBV12-3/TRBV12-4; D gene: NA; CDR3 protein: CASSFMGPPDEAFF; CDR3 DNA: TGTGCCAGCAGTTTTATGGGACCGCCTGATGAAGCTTTCTTT
J gene: TRBJ1-6; clone size: few; V gene: TRBV20-1; D gene: NA; CDR3 protein: CSARARTDSSYNSPLHF; CDR3 DNA: TGCAGTGCTAGAGCTCGGACGGATAGCTCCTATAATTCACCCCTCCACTTT
J gene: TRBJ2-1; clone size: many; V gene: TRBV6-1; D gene: NA; CDR3 protein: CASSRTDTYNEQFF; CDR3 DNA: TGTGCCAGCAGTAGGACAGACACCTACAATGAGCAGTTCTTC
J gene: TRBJ1-4; clone size: few; V gene: TRBV12-3/TRBV12-4; D gene: NA; CDR3 protein: CASSSGTVELFF; CDR3 DNA: TGTGCCAGCAGCTCAGGGACTGTTGAACTGTTTTTT
J gene: TRBJ2-1; clone size: NA; V gene: TRBV12-5; D gene: TRBD2; CDR3 protein: CASGFRPSGGVNNEQFF; CDR3 DNA: TGTGCTAGTGGTTTTCGTCCCAGCGGGGGGGTCAACAATGAGCAGTTCTTC
J gene: TRBJ2-7; clone size: few; V gene: TRBV6-1; D gene: NA; CDR3 protein: CASSVRQFYEQYF; CDR3 DNA: TGTGCCAGCAGTGTTAGACAGTTCTACGAGCAGTACTTC